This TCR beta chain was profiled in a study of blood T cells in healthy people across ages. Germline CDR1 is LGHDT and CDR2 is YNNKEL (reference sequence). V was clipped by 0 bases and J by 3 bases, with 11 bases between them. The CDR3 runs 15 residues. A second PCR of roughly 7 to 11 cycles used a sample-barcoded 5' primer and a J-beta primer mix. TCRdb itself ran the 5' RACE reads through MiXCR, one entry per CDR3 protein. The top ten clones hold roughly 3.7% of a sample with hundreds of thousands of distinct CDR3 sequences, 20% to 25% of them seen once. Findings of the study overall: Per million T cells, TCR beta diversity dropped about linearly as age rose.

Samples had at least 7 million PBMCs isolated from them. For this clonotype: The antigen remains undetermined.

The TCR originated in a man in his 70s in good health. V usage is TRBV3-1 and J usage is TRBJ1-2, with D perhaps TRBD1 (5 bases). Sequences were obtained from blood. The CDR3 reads CASSQDAAGDYGYTF. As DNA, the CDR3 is TGTGCCAGCAGCCAAGATGCTGCGGGGGACTATGGCTACACCTTC.